This T cell receptor beta chain is drawn from a study of T cell responses to AZD1222 COVID-19 vaccine. General study points: Nearly half of spike-specific TCRs reportedly target unmutated variant regions. The repertoires were collected only after the peak T cell response.

Second-dose groups at about 4 or about 12 weeks were pooled. TCRdb's copy holds only in-frame clones and misses some; the assay was immunoSEQ multiplex PCR. The sample holds 88,000 or so clones, around 90% seen once. From germline, CDR1 is SGHTA and CDR2 FQGNSA. This CDR3 contains 14 residues. The V end was cut by 3 bases, the J end by 0 bases, with 8 bases between. This clone was detected once. Its matching antigen is unknown. The specimen was peripheral blood, collected 28 days after the second AZD1222 dose. The sequence derives from an adult who received the AZD1222 COVID-19 vaccine. This chain connects TRBV7-2 to TRBJ1-1; D ambiguous. CDR3 nucleotide sequence: TGTGCCAGCAGCTTGGTCGGGATGAACACTGAAGCTTTCTTT. It translates to CASSLVGMNTEAFF.